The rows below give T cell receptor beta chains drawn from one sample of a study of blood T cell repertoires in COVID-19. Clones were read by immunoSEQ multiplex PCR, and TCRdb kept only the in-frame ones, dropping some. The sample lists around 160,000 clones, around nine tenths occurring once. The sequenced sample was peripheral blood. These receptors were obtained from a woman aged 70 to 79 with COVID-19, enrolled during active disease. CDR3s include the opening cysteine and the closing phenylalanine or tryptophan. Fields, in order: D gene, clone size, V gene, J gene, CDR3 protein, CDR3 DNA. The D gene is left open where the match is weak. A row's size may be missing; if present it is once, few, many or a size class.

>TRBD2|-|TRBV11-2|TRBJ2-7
CASSFQGLAVSYEQYF
TGTGCCAGCAGCTTTCAAGGACTAGCGGTTTCCTACGAGCAGTACTTC
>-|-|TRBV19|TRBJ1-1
CASSAHEGMNTEAFF
TGTGCCAGTAGTGCCCATGAGGGTATGAACACTGAAGCTTTCTTT
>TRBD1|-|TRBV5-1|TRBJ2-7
CASRKGQGTSSYEQYF
TGCGCCAGCAGGAAGGGACAGGGGACGAGCTCCTACGAGCAGTACTTC
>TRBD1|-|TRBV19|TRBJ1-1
CASSSTGGARMNTEAFF
TGTGCCAGTAGTTCGACAGGGGGCGCAAGGATGAACACTGAAGCTTTCTTT
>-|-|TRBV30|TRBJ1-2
CAWSVHGNNYGYTF
TGTGCCTGGAGTGTACACGGGAACAACTATGGCTACACCTTC
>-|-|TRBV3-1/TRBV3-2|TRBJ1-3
CASSYGRGSGNTIYF
TGTGCCAGCAGCTATGGCCGGGGCTCTGGAAACACCATATATTTT
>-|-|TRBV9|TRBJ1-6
CASSVQGGMAPLHF
TGTGCCAGCAGCGTCCAAGGGGGAATGGCACCCCTCCACTTT
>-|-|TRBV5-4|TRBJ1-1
CASSLVQGAHTEAFF
TGTGCCAGCAGCTTGGTTCAGGGTGCTCACACTGAAGCTTTCTTT
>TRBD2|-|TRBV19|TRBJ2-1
CASSIEKRASGVSEQFF
TGTGCCAGTAGTATAGAAAAAAGGGCTAGCGGGGTTAGCGAGCAGTTCTTC
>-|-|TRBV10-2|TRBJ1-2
CASSENPGKYGYTF
TGCGCCAGCAGTGAGAACCCGGGAAAATATGGCTACACCTTC
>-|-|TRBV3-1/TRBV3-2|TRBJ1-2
CASSQERGNVNYGYTF
TGTGCCAGCAGCCAAGAGCGGGGAAACGTTAACTATGGCTACACCTTC
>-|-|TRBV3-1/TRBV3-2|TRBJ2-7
CASSQDPHYEQYF
TGTGCCAGCAGCCAAGATCCCCACTACGAGCAGTACTTC
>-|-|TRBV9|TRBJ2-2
CASSTRHSQTANTGELFF
TGTGCCAGCAGCACCCGTCACTCACAGACCGCGAACACCGGGGAGCTGTTTTTT
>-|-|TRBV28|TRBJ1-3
CASSKPGASSGNTIYF
TGTGCCAGCAGTAAACCAGGGGCTAGCTCTGGAAACACCATATATTTT
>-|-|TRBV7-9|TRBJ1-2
CASVLGENYGYTF
TGTGCCAGCGTCCTGGGAGAGAACTATGGCTACACCTTC
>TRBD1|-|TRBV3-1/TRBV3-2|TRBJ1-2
CASSLGTGSISYGYTF
TGTGCCAGCAGCCTCGGGACAGGGAGTATCAGCTATGGCTACACCTTC
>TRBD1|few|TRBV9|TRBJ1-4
CASSVAGTGGEKLFF
TGTGCCAGCAGCGTAGCCGGGACAGGGGGCGAAAAACTGTTTTTT
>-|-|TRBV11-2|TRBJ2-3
CASRLEGLADTQYF
TGTGCCAGCAGATTAGAGGGGCTTGCAGATACGCAGTATTTT